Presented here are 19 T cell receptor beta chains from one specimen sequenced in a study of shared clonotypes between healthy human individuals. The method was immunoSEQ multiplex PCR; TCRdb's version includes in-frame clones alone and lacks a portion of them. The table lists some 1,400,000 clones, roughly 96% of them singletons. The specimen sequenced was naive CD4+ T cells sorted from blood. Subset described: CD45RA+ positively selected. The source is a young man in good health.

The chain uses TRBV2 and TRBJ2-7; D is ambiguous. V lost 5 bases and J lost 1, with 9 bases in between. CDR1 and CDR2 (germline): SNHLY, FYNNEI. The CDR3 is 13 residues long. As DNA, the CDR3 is TGTGCCAGCAGTCTATTAATGTCCTACGAGCAGTACTTC. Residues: CASSLLMSYEQYF. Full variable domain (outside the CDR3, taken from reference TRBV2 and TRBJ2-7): EPEVTQTPSHQVTQMGQEVILRCVPISNHLYFYWYRQILGQKVEFLVSFYNNEISEKSEIFDDQFSVERPDGSNFTLKIRSTKLEDSAMYFCASSLLMSYEQYFGPGTRLTVT.

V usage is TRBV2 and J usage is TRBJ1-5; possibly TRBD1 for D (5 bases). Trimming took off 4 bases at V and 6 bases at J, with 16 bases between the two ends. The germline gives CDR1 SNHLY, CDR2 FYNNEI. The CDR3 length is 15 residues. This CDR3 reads CASSADRRAVQPQHF. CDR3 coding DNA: TGTGCCAGCAGTGCCGACAGAAGAGCGGTTCAGCCCCAGCATTTT.

CDR3 coding DNA: TGCGCCAGCAGCTTGGCTGCGGTAGAAGCCTACGAGCAGTACTTC. This sequence encodes CASSLAAVEAYEQYF. The chain links TRBV5-1 to TRBJ2-7; no firm D call. Trimming removed 0 bases at V and 2 bases at J, with 12 bases between. The germline CDR1 and CDR2 sequences are SGHRS and YFSETQ. This CDR3 region has 15 residues.

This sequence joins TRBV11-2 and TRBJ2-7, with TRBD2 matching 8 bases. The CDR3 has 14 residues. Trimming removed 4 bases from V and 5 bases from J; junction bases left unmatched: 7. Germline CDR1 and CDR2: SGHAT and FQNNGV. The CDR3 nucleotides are TGTGCCAGCAGCTCCCACCGGGAGGGCCACGAGCAGTACTTC. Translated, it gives CASSSHREGHEQYF.

The CDR3, as DNA: TGTGCCTGGAGCGTAGGGACAGGAACGAGACTAGCGGGACAAGAGACCCAGTACTTC. This gives the protein CAWSVGTGTRLAGQETQYF. The chain is built from TRBV30 and TRBJ2-5, with TRBD2 matching 11 bases. The CDR3 sequence is 19 residues long. Germline-derived CDR1 and CDR2 are GTSNPN and SVGIG (reference sequence). V shed 3 bases, J shed 2 bases, and the junction held 17 bases outside the gene matches.

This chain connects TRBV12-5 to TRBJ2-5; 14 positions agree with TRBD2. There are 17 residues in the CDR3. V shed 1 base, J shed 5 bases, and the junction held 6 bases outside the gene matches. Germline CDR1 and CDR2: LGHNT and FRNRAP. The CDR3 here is CASGLATGTSGSETQYF. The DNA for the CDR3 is TGTGCTAGTGGTTTGGCGACCGGGACTAGCGGGAGTGAGACCCAGTACTTC.

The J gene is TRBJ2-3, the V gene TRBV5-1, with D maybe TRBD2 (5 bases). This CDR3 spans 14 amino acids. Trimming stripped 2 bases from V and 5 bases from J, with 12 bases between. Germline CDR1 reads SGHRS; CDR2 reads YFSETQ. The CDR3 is CASSLLSAEDTQYF. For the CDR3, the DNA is TGCGCCAGCAGCTTACTATCAGCGGAAGATACGCAGTATTTT.

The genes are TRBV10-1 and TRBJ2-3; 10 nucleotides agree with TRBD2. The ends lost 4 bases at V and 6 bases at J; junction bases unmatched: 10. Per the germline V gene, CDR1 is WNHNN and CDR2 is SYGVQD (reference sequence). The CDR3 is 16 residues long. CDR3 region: CASSGSSGSHVDTQYF. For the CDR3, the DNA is TGCGCCAGCAGTGGCTCTAGCGGGAGCCACGTGGATACGCAGTATTTT.

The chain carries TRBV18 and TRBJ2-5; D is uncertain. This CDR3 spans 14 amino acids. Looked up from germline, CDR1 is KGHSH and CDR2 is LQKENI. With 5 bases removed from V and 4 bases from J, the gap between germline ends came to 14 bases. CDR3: CASSRVHVGETQYF. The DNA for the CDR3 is TGTGCCAGCTCAAGGGTACACGTTGGAGAGACCCAGTACTTC.

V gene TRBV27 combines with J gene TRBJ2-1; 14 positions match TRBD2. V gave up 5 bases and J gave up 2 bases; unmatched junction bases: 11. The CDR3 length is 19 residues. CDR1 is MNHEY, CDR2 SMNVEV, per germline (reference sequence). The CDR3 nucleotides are TGTGCCAGCAGTCCCATGGGGACTAGCGGGAGTTTCCCCTACAATGAGCAGTTCTTC. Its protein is CASSPMGTSGSFPYNEQFF.

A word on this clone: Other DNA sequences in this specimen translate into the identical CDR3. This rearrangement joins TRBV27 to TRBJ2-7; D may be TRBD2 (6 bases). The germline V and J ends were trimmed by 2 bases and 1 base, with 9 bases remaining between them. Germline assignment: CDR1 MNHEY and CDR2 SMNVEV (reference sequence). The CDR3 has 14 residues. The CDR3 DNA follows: TGTGCCAGCAGTTTAAGCGGGTATTCCTACGAGCAGTACTTC. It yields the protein CASSLSGYSYEQYF.

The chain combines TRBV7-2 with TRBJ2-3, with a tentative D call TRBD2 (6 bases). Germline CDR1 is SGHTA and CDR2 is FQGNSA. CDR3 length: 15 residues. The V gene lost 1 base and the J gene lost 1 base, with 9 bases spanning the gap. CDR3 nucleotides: TGTGCCAGCAGCTTAGGACTAGAAGGCACAGATACGCAGTATTTT. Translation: CASSLGLEGTDTQYF. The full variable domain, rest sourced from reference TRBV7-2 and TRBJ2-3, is GAGVSQSPSNKVTEKGKDVELRCDPISGHTALYWYRQSLGQGLEFLIYFQGNSAPDKSGLPSDRFSAERTGGSVSTLTIQRTQQEDSAVYLCASSLGLEGTDTQYFGPGTRLTVL.

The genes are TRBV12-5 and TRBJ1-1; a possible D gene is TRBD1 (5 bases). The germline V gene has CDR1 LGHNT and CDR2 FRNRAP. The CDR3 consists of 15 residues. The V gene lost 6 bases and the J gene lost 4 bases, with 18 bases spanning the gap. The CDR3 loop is CASGPGNGGGTEAFF. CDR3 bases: TGTGCTAGTGGCCCGGGGAACGGGGGGGGCACTGAAGCTTTCTTT.

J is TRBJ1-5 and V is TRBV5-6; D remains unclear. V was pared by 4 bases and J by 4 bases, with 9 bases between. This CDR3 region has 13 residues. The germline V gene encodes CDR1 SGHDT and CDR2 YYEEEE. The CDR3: CASSRIGNQPQHF. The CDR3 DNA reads TGTGCCAGCAGCCGGATTGGGAATCAGCCCCAGCATTTT. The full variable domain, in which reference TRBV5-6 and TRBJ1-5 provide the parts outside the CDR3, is DAGVTQSPTHLIKTRGQQVTLRCSPKSGHDTVSWYQQALGQGPQFIFQYYEEEERQRGNFPDRFSGHQFPNYSSELNVNALLLGDSALYLCASSRIGNQPQHFGDGTRLSIL.

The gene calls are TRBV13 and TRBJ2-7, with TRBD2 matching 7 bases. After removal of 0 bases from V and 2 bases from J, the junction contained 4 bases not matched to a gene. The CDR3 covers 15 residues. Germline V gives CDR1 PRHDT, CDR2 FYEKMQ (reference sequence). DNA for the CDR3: TGTGCCAGCAGCTTAGGAGCGGGACGTACCTACGAGCAGTACTTC. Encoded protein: CASSLGAGRTYEQYF.

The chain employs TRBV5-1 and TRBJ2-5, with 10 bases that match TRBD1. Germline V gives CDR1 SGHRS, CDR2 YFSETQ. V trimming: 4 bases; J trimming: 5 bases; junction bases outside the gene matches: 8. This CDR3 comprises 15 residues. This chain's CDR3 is CASSPRTGGKETQYF. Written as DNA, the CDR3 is TGCGCCAGCAGCCCCCGGACAGGGGGTAAGGAGACCCAGTACTTC.

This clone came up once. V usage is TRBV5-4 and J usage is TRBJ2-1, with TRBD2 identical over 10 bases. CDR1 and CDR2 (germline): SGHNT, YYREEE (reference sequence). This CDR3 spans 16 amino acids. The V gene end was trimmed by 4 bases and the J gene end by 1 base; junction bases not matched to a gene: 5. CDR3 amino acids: CASSLRAGGSYNEQFF. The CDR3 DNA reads TGTGCCAGCAGCCTCAGAGCGGGAGGGTCCTACAATGAGCAGTTCTTC.

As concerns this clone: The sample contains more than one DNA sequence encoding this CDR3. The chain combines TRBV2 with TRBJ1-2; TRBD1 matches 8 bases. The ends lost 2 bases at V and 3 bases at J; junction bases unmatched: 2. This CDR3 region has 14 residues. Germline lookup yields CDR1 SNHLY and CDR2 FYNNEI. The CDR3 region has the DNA TGTGCCAGCAGTGAACAGGGGGCGGACTATGGCTACACCTTC. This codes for CASSEQGADYGYTF.

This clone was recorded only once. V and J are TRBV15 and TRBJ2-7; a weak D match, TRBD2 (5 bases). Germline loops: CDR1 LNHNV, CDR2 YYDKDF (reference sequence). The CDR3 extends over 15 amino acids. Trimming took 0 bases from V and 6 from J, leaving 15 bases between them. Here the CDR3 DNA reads TGTGCCACCAGCAGAGATGCGGGTACTACGATCGAGCAGTACTTC. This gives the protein CATSRDAGTTIEQYF.